This TCR beta chain originates from a study of blood T cell repertoires in COVID-19. Overall study context: Samples came from the United States, Italy and Spain, spanning acute and convalescent COVID-19.

The length of the CDR3 is 15 residues. Germline CDR1 KGHSH, CDR2 LQKENI. Trimming cost V 4 bases and J 2 bases, with 11 bases left between them. In the authors' methods: It was from reference gene primer amplification that nucleated cell counts were estimated. The method was immunoSEQ multiplex PCR; TCRdb's version includes in-frame clones alone and lacks a portion of them. D and trimming were read from the DNA, whereas the V and J calls and clone size are those reported in that table. Of about 74,000 clones in the sample, 80% to 90% were seen once. The chain recombines TRBV18 with TRBJ2-2, with D possibly being TRBD1 (6 bases). Sequenced: peripheral blood. The sequence derives from a man between 65 and 85 years old with acute or convalescent COVID-19. The CDR3: CASSRAGVNTGELFF. The CDR3 coding sequence is TGTGCCAGCTCACGGGCAGGGGTCAACACCGGGGAGCTGTTTTTT.